A selection of T cell receptor beta chains follows, all from one sample in a study of T cells in Graves' hyperthyroidism and ophthalmopathy. One entry per CDR3 protein, called by TCRdb with MiXCR from the multiplex PCR reads. This sample has about 380,000 distinct CDR3 sequences, with 18% found just once. Specimen: blood. The source is a young man with Graves' ophthalmopathy. CDR3s include the opening cysteine and the closing phenylalanine or tryptophan. Fields, in order: J gene, clone size, D gene, V gene, CDR3 protein, CDR3 DNA. The D gene is left open where the match is weak. Only some rows state a clone size, as once, few, many or a class for expanded clones.

j_call: TRBJ2-7; clone_size: many; d_call: TRBD1; v_call: TRBV5-1; cdr3_aa: CASSLAGFPRTGFTYEQYF; cdr3_nt: TGCGCCAGCAGCTTGGCCGGATTTCCGCGGACAGGGTTCACCTACGAGCAGTACTTC
j_call: TRBJ1-5; clone_size: many; d_call: NA; v_call: TRBV28; cdr3_aa: CASSLWGKSNQPQHF; cdr3_nt: TGTGCCAGCAGTTTATGGGGCAAGAGCAATCAGCCCCAGCATTTT
j_call: TRBJ1-3; clone_size: NA; d_call: TRBD1; v_call: TRBV27; cdr3_aa: CASSFSGGSGNTIYF; cdr3_nt: TGTGCCAGCAGTTTCTCAGGGGGTTCTGGAAACACCATATATTTT
j_call: TRBJ1-2; clone_size: few; d_call: TRBD1; v_call: TRBV16; cdr3_aa: CASSQSVQGAAGDYGYTF; cdr3_nt: TGTGCCAGCAGCCAATCGGTACAGGGGGCTGCGGGGGACTATGGCTACACCTTC
j_call: TRBJ1-2; clone_size: NA; d_call: TRBD1; v_call: TRBV12-3/TRBV12-4; cdr3_aa: CASALGQGASAGYTF; cdr3_nt: TGTGCCAGCGCCCTGGGCCAGGGGGCGTCGGCTGGCTACACCTTC
j_call: TRBJ2-3; clone_size: many; d_call: NA; v_call: TRBV6-1; cdr3_aa: CASSLEPTTDTQYF; cdr3_nt: TGTGCCAGCAGTTTAGAGCCTACCACAGATACGCAGTATTTT
j_call: TRBJ1-5; clone_size: many; d_call: TRBD1; v_call: TRBV6-1; cdr3_aa: CASTSGQGSQPQHF; cdr3_nt: TGTGCCAGCACCTCGGGACAGGGAAGTCAGCCCCAGCATTTT
j_call: TRBJ1-1; clone_size: few; d_call: NA; v_call: TRBV6-1; cdr3_aa: CASSLWEENTEAFF; cdr3_nt: TGTGCCAGCAGTTTGTGGGAGGAGAACACTGAAGCTTTCTTT
j_call: TRBJ2-5; clone_size: NA; d_call: NA; v_call: TRBV5-4; cdr3_aa: CASSPDSRETQYF; cdr3_nt: TGTGCCAGCAGCCCGGACTCCAGGGAGACCCAGTACTTC
j_call: TRBJ2-3; clone_size: NA; d_call: NA; v_call: TRBV7-8; cdr3_aa: CASSLAEVDTQYF; cdr3_nt: TGTGCCAGCAGCTTAGCGGAGGTAGATACGCAGTATTTT
j_call: TRBJ2-1; clone_size: NA; d_call: NA; v_call: TRBV13; cdr3_aa: CASSYRGNGMQFF; cdr3_nt: TGTGCCAGCAGCTACAGAGGAAACGGGATGCAGTTCTTC
j_call: TRBJ2-3; clone_size: NA; d_call: TRBD2; v_call: TRBV20-1; cdr3_aa: CSARDGGRAKDTQYF; cdr3_nt: TGCAGTGCTAGAGATGGTGGGAGGGCCAAAGATACGCAGTATTTT
j_call: TRBJ1-5; clone_size: few; d_call: NA; v_call: TRBV19; cdr3_aa: CASAPTFLYSNQPQHF; cdr3_nt: TGTGCCAGCGCACCGACATTTCTCTATAGCAATCAGCCCCAGCATTTT
j_call: TRBJ2-2; clone_size: NA; d_call: TRBD2; v_call: TRBV12-3/TRBV12-4; cdr3_aa: CASIGGKGHDTGELFF; cdr3_nt: TGTGCCAGCATCGGGGGGAAGGGGCATGACACCGGGGAGCTGTTTTTT
j_call: TRBJ2-1; clone_size: NA; d_call: TRBD2; v_call: TRBV2; cdr3_aa: CASSEGLAGGVDEQFF; cdr3_nt: TGTGCCAGCAGTGAAGGACTAGCGGGAGGGGTCGATGAGCAGTTCTTC
j_call: TRBJ1-2; clone_size: NA; d_call: NA; v_call: TRBV12-3/TRBV12-4; cdr3_aa: CASSPVDRTANYGYTF; cdr3_nt: TGTGCCAGCAGCCCTGTTGACCGGACAGCTAACTATGGCTACACCTTC
j_call: TRBJ2-3; clone_size: many; d_call: TRBD1; v_call: TRBV7-9; cdr3_aa: CASRSAGGSRYSTDTQYF; cdr3_nt: TGTGCCAGCAGGTCGGCAGGGGGCTCCCGCTATAGCACAGATACGCAGTATTTT
j_call: TRBJ2-1; clone_size: NA; d_call: TRBD2; v_call: TRBV7-9; cdr3_aa: CARSRDSSGGPPYNEQFF; cdr3_nt: TGTGCCAGAAGTCGGGACTCTAGCGGGGGGCCTCCCTACAATGAGCAGTTCTTC
j_call: TRBJ2-7; clone_size: many; d_call: TRBD1; v_call: TRBV5-1; cdr3_aa: CASSPRQGASYEQYF; cdr3_nt: TGCGCCAGCAGCCCCAGACAGGGGGCATCCTACGAGCAGTACTTC
j_call: TRBJ1-4; clone_size: many; d_call: NA; v_call: TRBV28; cdr3_aa: CASSRTRAEKLFF; cdr3_nt: TGTGCCAGCAGTCGCACGAGGGCTGAAAAACTGTTTTTT
j_call: TRBJ2-1; clone_size: once; d_call: NA; v_call: TRBV6-1; cdr3_aa: CASSEFGASFLDNEQFF; cdr3_nt: TGTGCCAGCAGTGAATTTGGGGCGTCTTTTTTGGACAATGAGCAGTTCTTC
j_call: TRBJ1-1; clone_size: many; d_call: NA; v_call: TRBV3-1; cdr3_aa: CATRGLMNTEAFF; cdr3_nt: TGTGCCACACGGGGGCTTATGAACACTGAAGCTTTCTTT